The 9 T cell receptor beta chains given below trace back to one sample, sequenced in a study of T cells after yellow fever vaccination. TCRdb re-analysed the 5' RACE reads in MiXCR, keeping a single row per CDR3 protein. The sample has some 260,000 distinct CDR3 sequences, about 5% seen once. The source material was CD4+ T cells sorted from PBMCs, sampled on the day of the yellow fever booster vaccination. These receptors were taken from a man aged 18 to 30 who received the YFV17D yellow fever vaccine.

This chain connects TRBV20-1 to TRBJ2-2; D unresolved. This CDR3 is built from 12 residues. The V end was cut by 4 bases, the J end by 4 bases, with 7 bases between. Germline V lookup: CDR1 DFQATT, CDR2 SNEGSKA (reference sequence). In DNA, the CDR3 is TGCAGTGCTAAGATATCCACCGGGGAGCTGTTTTTT. The encoded protein is CSAKISTGELFF.

This clonotype showed up many times. The CDR3: CASSLRGIETQYF. DNA of the CDR3: TGTGCCAGCAGCTTAAGGGGAATTGAGACCCAGTACTTC. The chain carries TRBV7-9 and TRBJ2-5; D may be TRBD1 (5 bases). Deletions cut 2 bases from V and 5 bases from J, with 9 bases between. CDR1 is SEHNR, CDR2 FQNEAQ, per germline (reference sequence). The CDR3 sequence is 13 residues long. Looking up the rest from reference TRBV7-9 and TRBJ2-5 gives the full variable domain: DTGVSQNPRHKITKRGQNVTFRCDPISEHNRLYWYRQTLGQGPEFLTYFQNEAQLEKSRLLSDRFSAERPKGSFSTLEIQRTEQGDSAMYLCASSLRGIETQYFGPGTRLLVL.

The rearrangement uses TRBV5-1 and TRBJ2-3; D ambiguous. This CDR3 has 13 amino acids. The germline V gene encodes CDR1 SGHRS and CDR2 YFSETQ. With 6 bases removed from V and 5 bases from J, the gap between germline ends came to 13 bases. The CDR3 reads CASTSGRRDTQYF. CDR3 DNA sequence: TGCGCCAGCACCTCCGGACGGAGAGATACGCAGTATTTT.

The genes are TRBV19 and TRBJ2-7, with TRBD1 matching over 7 bases. Germline V gives CDR1 LNHDA, CDR2 SQIVND (reference sequence). The J segment lost 3 bases and the V segment lost 5 bases, leaving 4 bases of the junction unmatched. The CDR3 sequence is 13 residues long. The CDR3 here is CASSFRQGYEQYV. CDR3 nucleotides: TGTGCCAGTAGTTTCCGACAGGGCTACGAGCAGTACGTC.

This clonotype was seen only a few times. The rearrangement links TRBV11-2 to TRBJ2-7; D assignment may be TRBD1 or TRBD2 (5 bases each). The CDR3 is 14 residues long. Between the trimmed V and J ends, which lost 2 bases and 6 bases, there was a span of 14 bases. Germline CDR1 is SGHAT and CDR2 is FQNNGV. The CDR3 is CASSLTRPGLEQYF. The CDR3 bases are TGTGCCAGCAGCTTAACCCGGCCGGGGCTCGAGCAGTACTTC.

This clonotype was counted at least ten times. V is TRBV4-2 and J is TRBJ2-2; 7 bases are a match to TRBD1. V lost 2 bases to trimming and J lost 5 bases; unmatched junction nucleotides: 5. Germline V lookup: CDR1 LGHNA, CDR2 YNFKEQ. This CDR3 is 15 amino acids long. CDR3 loop: CASSQPGGRTGELFF. As DNA, the CDR3 is TGTGCCAGCAGCCAACCAGGGGGAAGGACCGGGGAGCTGTTTTTT.

In this sample, this clonotype turned up many times. The chain has TRBV25-1 and TRBJ1-4, with 9 bases lining up with TRBD1. Germline-derived CDR1 and CDR2 are MGHDK and SYGVNS. V lost 5 bases, J lost 8 bases, and 15 bases stayed unmatched. The CDR3 consists of 17 residues. This CDR3 is CASSSPGTGKVTEKLFF. The CDR3, as DNA: TGTGCCAGCAGTTCACCGGGGACAGGGAAGGTGACGGAAAAACTGTTTTTT.

The V gene is TRBV12-3 or TRBV12-4, the J gene TRBJ1-2, with D perhaps matching TRBD1 (5 bases). Trimming cost V 7 bases and J 0 bases, with 9 bases left between them. The CDR3 runs 13 residues. The CDR3 DNA follows: TGTGCCAGCATCAAGACAGCTAACTATGGCTACACCTTC. Its translation is CASIKTANYGYTF.

This clonotype was seen repeatedly, ten times or more. The chain links TRBV7-2 to TRBJ1-2; a weak D match, TRBD1 (5 bases). This CDR3 region has 14 residues. V shed 5 bases and J shed 7 bases, with 17 bases lying between them. Per the germline V gene, CDR1 is SGHTA and CDR2 is FQGNSA. The CDR3 is CASSTRGGYGGYTF. For the CDR3, the DNA is TGTGCCAGCAGCACTCGGGGGGGTTATGGTGGCTACACCTTC. The full variable domain, its missing parts supplied by reference TRBV7-2 and TRBJ1-2, is GAGVSQSPSNKVTEKGKDVELRCDPISGHTALYWYRQSLGQGLEFLIYFQGNSAPDKSGLPSDRFSAERTGGSVSTLTIQRTQQEDSAVYLCASSTRGGYGGYTFGSGTRLTVV.